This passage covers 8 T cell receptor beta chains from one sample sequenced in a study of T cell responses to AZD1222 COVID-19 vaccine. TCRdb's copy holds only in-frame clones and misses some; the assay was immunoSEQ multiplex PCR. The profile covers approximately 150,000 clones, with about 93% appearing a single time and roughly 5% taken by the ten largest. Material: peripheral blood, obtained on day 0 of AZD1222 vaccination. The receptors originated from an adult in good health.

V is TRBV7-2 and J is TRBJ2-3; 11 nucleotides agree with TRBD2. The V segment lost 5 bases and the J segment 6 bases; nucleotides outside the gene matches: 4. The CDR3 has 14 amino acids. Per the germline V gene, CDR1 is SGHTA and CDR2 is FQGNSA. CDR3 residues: CASSTSSGGDTQYF. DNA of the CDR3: TGTGCCAGCAGCACGTCTAGCGGGGGGGATACGCAGTATTTT.

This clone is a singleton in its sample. In DNA form, the CDR3 reads TGTGCCAGCAGCATTAGTTCCGGGACAGGGAACTACAATGAGCAGTTCTTC. This sequence encodes CASSISSGTGNYNEQFF. This sequence joins TRBV7-8 and TRBJ2-1, with 9 bases aligning to TRBD1. V was pared by 5 bases and J by 3 bases, with 11 bases of the junction left unmatched. Germline CDR1 SGHVS, CDR2 FQNEAQ. The CDR3 is 17 amino acids.

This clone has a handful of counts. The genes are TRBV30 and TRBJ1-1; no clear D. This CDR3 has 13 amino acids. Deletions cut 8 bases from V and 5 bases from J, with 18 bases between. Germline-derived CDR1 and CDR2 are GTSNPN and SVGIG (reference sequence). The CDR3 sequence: CARTRPDGTEAFF. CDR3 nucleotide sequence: TGTGCCCGGACCAGACCTGATGGGACTGAAGCTTTCTTT.

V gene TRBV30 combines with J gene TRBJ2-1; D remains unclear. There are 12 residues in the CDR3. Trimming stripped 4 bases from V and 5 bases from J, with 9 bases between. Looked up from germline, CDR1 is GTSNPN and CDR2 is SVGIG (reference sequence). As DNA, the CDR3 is TGTGCCTGGACTCGGACCAACAATGAGCAGTTCTTC. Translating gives CAWTRTNNEQFF.

The CDR3 reads CASSEILDFYEQYF. The DNA for the CDR3 is TGTGCCAGCAGTGAAATACTGGACTTCTACGAGCAGTACTTC. The chain employs TRBV2 and TRBJ2-7, with D maybe TRBD2 (5 bases). Germline V CDR1 and CDR2: SNHLY, FYNNEI. The CDR3 extends over 14 amino acids. V was shortened by 2 bases and J by 3 bases, with 11 bases between the two germline ends.

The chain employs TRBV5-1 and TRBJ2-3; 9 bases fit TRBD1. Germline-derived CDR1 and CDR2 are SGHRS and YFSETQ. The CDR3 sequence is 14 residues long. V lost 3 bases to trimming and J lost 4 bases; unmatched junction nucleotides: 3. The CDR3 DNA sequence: TGCGCCAGCAGCTCTGGACAGGGGCCAGATACGCAGTATTTT. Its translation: CASSSGQGPDTQYF.

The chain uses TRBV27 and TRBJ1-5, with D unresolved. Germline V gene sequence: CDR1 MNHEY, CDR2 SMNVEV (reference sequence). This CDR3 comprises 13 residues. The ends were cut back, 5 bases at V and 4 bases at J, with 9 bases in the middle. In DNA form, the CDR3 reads TGTGCCAGCAGTAGCACTCCTAATCAGCCCCAGCATTTT. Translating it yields CASSSTPNQPQHF.

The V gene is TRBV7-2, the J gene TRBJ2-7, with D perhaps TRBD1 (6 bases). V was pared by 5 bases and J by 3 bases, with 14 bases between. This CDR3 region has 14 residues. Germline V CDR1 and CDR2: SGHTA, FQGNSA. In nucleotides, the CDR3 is TGTGCCAGCAGCACCAGTGGGACAATCTACGAGCAGTACTTC. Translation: CASSTSGTIYEQYF.